This T cell receptor (beta chain) is drawn from a study of blood T cell repertoires in COVID-19. Study context: Researchers got acute and convalescent COVID-19 samples from the United States, Italy and Spain. Sources were T cells, B-cell-depleted T cells, or PBMCs; the material itself was cDNA or gDNA.

In the authors' workflow: Nucleated cell counts were estimated from reference gene primer amplification. TCRdb keeps only in-frame clones here, not all; method: immunoSEQ multiplex PCR. That table supplies the V and J calls and clone size; D and trimming were determined from the DNA. The data hold about 120,000 clones, with more than 70% observed a single time. CDR1 and CDR2 from the germline V gene are SQVTM and ANQGSEA. CDR3 size: 16 residues. V shed 5 bases and J 4 bases; nucleotides not matched to a gene: 8. This chain links TRBV29-1 with TRBJ2-1, with TRBD2 identical over 13 bases. Input material: peripheral blood. The clonotype originates from a man aged 50 to 59 with acute or convalescent COVID-19. The CDR3 loop reads CSVMTSGGKRYNEQFF. CDR3 coding DNA: TGCAGCGTTATGACTAGCGGGGGGAAGAGGTACAATGAGCAGTTCTTC.